These 11 T cell receptor beta chains originate from one sample sequenced in a study of tumor and adjacent non-tumor tissue in lung cancer. Three rounds of nested PCR, following a modified ARM-PCR protocol, produced the TCRbeta library. One entry per CDR3 protein, called by TCRdb with MiXCR from the multiplex PCR reads. The table has approximately 76,000 distinct CDR3 sequences, less than 75% seen once. The template was RNA from unsorted bulk tissue. Sequencing was done on a sample of lung tumor tissue. The receptors derive from a woman in her seventies with non-small cell lung cancer.

This clonotype occurred a few times. A single base separates this from a much larger clone, so it may be a read error. The chain employs TRBV11-2 and TRBJ2-7; TRBD2 agrees at 11 bases. The CDR3 runs to 15 residues. Losses at the gene ends were 7 bases for V and 2 bases for J; bases not matched to a gene: 7. The germline V gene has CDR1 SGHAT and CDR2 FQNNGV. The CDR3 DNA is TGTGCCAGCAAGCTAACTAGCGGGGGAACCTACGAGCAGTACTTC. The encoded protein is CASKLTSGGTYEQYF. Full variable domain (remainder filled in from reference TRBV11-2 and TRBJ2-7): EAGVAQSPRYKIIEKRQSVAFWCNPISGHATLYWYQQILGQGPKLLIQFQNNGVVDDSQLPKDRFSAERLKGVDSTLKIQPAKLEDSAVYLCASKLTSGGTYEQYFGPGTRLTVT.

A note on this clonotype: One end of the junction varies from germline; a read error may be responsible. V and J are TRBV29-1 and TRBJ2-7; D possibly corresponds to TRBD2 (6 bases). From germline, CDR1 is SQVTM and CDR2 ANQGSEA. There are 13 residues in the CDR3. The DNA of the CDR3 is TGCAGCTTTAGGGCTAGCGCATCCTACGAGCAATACTTC. Translation gives CSFRASASYEQYF.

Remarks on this clonotype: One end of the junction fails to match germline, which may point to a read error. This rearrangement joins TRBV2 to TRBJ2-3; perhaps TRBD1 as D (5 bases). CDR1 and CDR2 from the germline V gene are SNHLY and FYNNEI. The CDR3 runs 15 residues. The CDR3 nucleotides are TGTGCTAGCAGCTCGGGTCCAAAGAAAACAGGTACGCAGTATTTT. Translated, it gives CASSSGPKKTGTQYF.

This clonotype was observed once. At one of its ends the junction is not consistent with the germline gene, which may arise from a read error. The chain recombines TRBV11-3 with TRBJ2-5, with 7 bases lining up with TRBD1. CDR3 size: 14 residues. In germline, CDR1 is SGHNT, CDR2 YENEEA. The CDR3 DNA reads as TGTGTCAGCAGCCCCCGGGGCAGGGGGAAGACCCAGTACTTC. It encodes CVSSPRGRGKTQYF.

For this clonotype: In this CDR3 the conserved last residue, phenylalanine or tryptophan, is missing, so a read error is likely. The chain uses TRBV29-1 and TRBJ2-1; TRBD2 matches 7 bases. Germline values: CDR1 SQVTM, CDR2 ANQGSEA. The CDR3 loop spans 15 amino acids. The CDR3 DNA sequence: TGCAGCGTTGAATTTACTAGCGAGATACCCCATGAACAGTTCCTC. Its translation: CSVEFTSEIPHEQFL.

This sequence joins TRBV2 and TRBJ2-7; no clear D gene. This CDR3 is built from 11 residues. The V end lost 5 bases, the J end lost 4 bases, and 6 bases lay between the germline ends. Germline loops: CDR1 SNHLY, CDR2 FYNNEI. CDR3 protein: CASSLRYEQYF. CDR3 DNA: TGTGCCAGCAGTTTGAGATACGAGCAGTACTTC.

The CDR3 protein is CASGTSHKQYF. The CDR3 DNA follows: TGCGCCAGCGGGACCTCGCACAAGCAGTACTTC. V is TRBV5-1 and J is TRBJ2-7; D might be TRBD1 or TRBD2, each matching 5 bases. V was pared by 7 bases and J by 8 bases, with 13 bases between. Germline values: CDR1 SGHRS, CDR2 YFSETQ. The CDR3 consists of 11 residues. Complete variable domain (other parts from reference TRBV5-1 and TRBJ2-7): KAGVTQTPRYLIKTRGQQVTLSCSPISGHRSVSWYQQTPGQGLQFLFEYFSETQRNKGNFPGRFSGRQFSNSRSEMNVSTLELGDSALYLCASGTSHKQYFGPGTRLTVT.

To note about this clonotype: Germline and junction disagree at one end, which may indicate a read error. J is TRBJ2-7 and V is TRBV6-2 or TRBV6-3, with no clear D. The length of the CDR3 is 11 residues. From germline, CDR1 is MNHEY and CDR2 SVGEGT. DNA of the CDR3: TGTGCCAGCCGTCGCTCCTACGAGCAGCACTTC. This translates into CASRRSYEQHF.

About this clonotype: At one end the junction does not follow the germline gene, possibly because of a read error. The chain is built from TRBV5-1 and TRBJ2-7; D call uncertain. CDR1 SGHRS and CDR2 YFSETQ come from the germline V gene. The CDR3 length is 14 residues. For the CDR3, the DNA is TGCGCCAGTAGCTTGGGTACTAAAGCCTACGAGCAGTACTTC. Its translation is CASSLGTKAYEQYF.

Turning to this clonotype: The junction departs from germline at one end; a sequencing error may be responsible. The chain joins TRBV4-1 to TRBJ1-1; D may be TRBD1 (6 bases). The CDR3 covers 14 residues. Germline CDR1 is MGHRA and CDR2 is YSYEKL. In nucleotides, the CDR3 is TGCGCCAGCAGCACTCGGACAGAGGACACTGAAACTTTCTTT. Translating gives CASSTRTEDTETFF.

With respect to this clonotype: Lacking the conserved final phenylalanine or tryptophan, this CDR3 likely reflects a read error. The chain combines TRBV29-1 with TRBJ2-3, with D perhaps assigned TRBD1 or TRBD2 (6 bases each). V was pared by 6 bases and J by 3 bases, with 22 bases between. CDR3 size: 16 residues. Germline values: CDR1 SQVTM, CDR2 ANQGSEA. CDR3 amino acids: CSVGLGGRLSTDTQYL. The CDR3 nucleotides read TGCAGCGTCGGGCTAGGGGGGCGGTTAAGTACAGATACGCAGTATCTT.